This T cell receptor beta chain was profiled in a study of spatial heterogeneity in lung cancer. Study background: Samples came from some 71 TRACERx patients with untreated early-stage lung cancer. Available PBMC from follow-up, collected a median of roughly two years after resection, underwent sequencing. There were, on average, more than 9.5 raw-read appearances for each unique TCR and UMI combination. The study, taken as a whole, reports: At tumor resection, ubiquitous expanded TCRs were detected in blood more often than later.

MiXCR, run by TCRdb on the 5' RACE reads, gives a single entry per CDR3 protein. The sample includes about 120,000 distinct CDR3 sequences, 12% seen only once; the top ten take 16%. This clonotype came up a few times. Antigen unknown. Stated time point: blood at routine non-recurrence follow-up after resection. Without sorting, whole RNA was sequenced from tumor, nontumor lung or frozen PBMC. The ends were cut back, 2 bases at V and 11 bases at J, with 16 bases in the middle. There are 13 residues in the CDR3. The germline CDR1 and CDR2 sequences are SGHKS and YYEKEE (reference sequence). The material sequenced was PBMCs, taken at follow-up. The chain recombines TRBV5-5 with TRBJ1-2; D ambiguous. The receptor's source is a male donor with early-stage non-small cell lung cancer. CDR3: CASSFTPGMEYTF. The CDR3 DNA follows: TGTGCCAGCAGCTTTACACCCGGTATGGAGTACACCTTC.